This is a list of T cell receptor beta chains from one sample in a study of technical replicates of blood from several donors. Using immunoSEQ multiplex PCR, the repertoire was profiled, and TCRdb retains in-frame clones only, with some absent. The repertoire consists of around 92,000 clones, with 95% occurring once and the leading ten covering less than 0.25%. Sequencing was performed on T cells isolated from PBMCs. The receptor source for this set is a human donor in good health. The CDR3 runs from the conserved cysteine through the conserved F or W. Fields, in order: D gene, V gene, J gene, clone size, CDR3 protein, CDR3 DNA. The D gene is left open where the match is weak. Expanded clones are given a class, and other clones once, few, many or no size at all.

d_gene: .; v_gene: TRBV4-1; j_gene: TRBJ1-1; abundance: once; CDR3aa: CASSQAPGLFTEAFF; CDR3nt: TGCGCCAGCAGCCAAGCCCCAGGGTTATTCACTGAAGCTTTCTTT
d_gene: .; v_gene: TRBV20-1; j_gene: TRBJ1-2; abundance: .; CDR3aa: CSASPSFFFAF; CDR3nt: TGCAGTGCTAGCCCCAGTTTCTTTTTCGCCTTC
d_gene: TRBD2; v_gene: TRBV6-6; j_gene: TRBJ2-7; abundance: .; CDR3aa: CASSWTSGSNSYEQYF; CDR3nt: TGTGCCAGCAGTTGGACTAGCGGGAGTAATTCCTACGAGCAGTACTTC
d_gene: .; v_gene: TRBV4-1; j_gene: TRBJ1-1; abundance: once; CDR3aa: CASSQVGGSEAFF; CDR3nt: TGCGCCAGCAGCCAAGTAGGAGGGAGTGAAGCTTTCTTT
d_gene: .; v_gene: TRBV11-3; j_gene: TRBJ1-1; abundance: once; CDR3aa: CASSLEGGTEAFF; CDR3nt: TGTGCCAGCAGCTTAGAAGGGGGAACTGAAGCTTTCTTT
d_gene: TRBD2; v_gene: TRBV9; j_gene: TRBJ2-5; abundance: .; CDR3aa: CASSVGNGGQETQYF; CDR3nt: TGTGCCAGCAGCGTAGGAAACGGGGGGCAAGAGACCCAGTACTTC
d_gene: .; v_gene: TRBV19; j_gene: TRBJ1-1; abundance: once; CDR3aa: CATQALLSTEAFF; CDR3nt: TGTGCCACCCAGGCCCTGTTGAGCACTGAAGCTTTCTTT
d_gene: TRBD2; v_gene: TRBV28; j_gene: TRBJ2-1; abundance: .; CDR3aa: CASSNSGLADNEQFF; CDR3nt: TGTGCCAGCAGTAACTCAGGGCTAGCGGACAATGAGCAGTTCTTC
d_gene: .; v_gene: TRBV11-3; j_gene: TRBJ1-1; abundance: .; CDR3aa: CASSGARTNTEAFF; CDR3nt: TGTGCCAGCAGCGGGGCCAGGACCAACACTGAAGCTTTCTTT
d_gene: TRBD1; v_gene: TRBV5-1; j_gene: TRBJ1-2; abundance: .; CDR3aa: CASSHDRGNYGYTF; CDR3nt: TGCGCCAGCAGCCATGACAGGGGGAACTATGGCTACACCTTC
d_gene: TRBD1; v_gene: TRBV7-8; j_gene: TRBJ2-5; abundance: .; CDR3aa: CATHSGGGQGARETQYF; CDR3nt: TGTGCCACCCACTCCGGGGGGGGACAGGGGGCCCGAGAGACCCAGTACTTC
d_gene: TRBD2; v_gene: TRBV11-3; j_gene: TRBJ2-7; abundance: .; CDR3aa: CASSLTSVTYEQYF; CDR3nt: TGTGCCAGCAGCTTGACTAGCGTTACCTACGAGCAGTACTTC
d_gene: TRBD1; v_gene: TRBV7-8; j_gene: TRBJ1-6; abundance: .; CDR3aa: CASSGTGRNSPLHF; CDR3nt: TGTGCCAGCAGCGGGACAGGGCGGAATTCACCCCTCCACTTT
d_gene: .; v_gene: TRBV5-1; j_gene: TRBJ2-1; abundance: .; CDR3aa: CASSFEGDPLYNEQFF; CDR3nt: TGCGCCAGCAGCTTTGAGGGGGACCCCCTCTACAATGAGCAGTTCTTC
d_gene: TRBD1; v_gene: TRBV7-9; j_gene: TRBJ1-4; abundance: .; CDR3aa: CASSSLGQANEKLFF; CDR3nt: TGTGCCAGCAGCTCATTGGGACAGGCTAATGAAAAACTGTTTTTT
d_gene: .; v_gene: TRBV4-1; j_gene: TRBJ2-7; abundance: .; CDR3aa: CASSFLSSTVFPYEQYF; CDR3nt: TGCGCCAGCAGCTTCCTCTCTAGCACGGTGTTCCCCTACGAGCAGTACTTC
d_gene: TRBD1; v_gene: TRBV25-1; j_gene: TRBJ2-5; abundance: .; CDR3aa: CASSEGTGPQETQYF; CDR3nt: TGTGCCAGCAGTGAAGGGACAGGGCCTCAAGAGACCCAGTACTTC
d_gene: TRBD2; v_gene: TRBV6-4; j_gene: TRBJ2-5; abundance: once; CDR3aa: CARSGGLAAKQGETQYF; CDR3nt: TGTGCCCGCAGCGGGGGACTAGCGGCAAAACAGGGGGAGACCCAGTACTTC
d_gene: .; v_gene: TRBV28; j_gene: TRBJ1-4; abundance: .; CDR3aa: CASLPRANEKLFF; CDR3nt: TGTGCCAGCCTCCCCAGGGCTAATGAAAAACTGTTTTTT
d_gene: TRBD2; v_gene: TRBV7-8; j_gene: TRBJ2-2; abundance: .; CDR3aa: CASSSGLAANTGELFF; CDR3nt: TGTGCCAGCAGCTCCGGACTAGCGGCCAACACCGGGGAGCTGTTTTTT
d_gene: .; v_gene: TRBV18; j_gene: TRBJ1-5; abundance: .; CDR3aa: CASTTGNQPQHF; CDR3nt: TGTGCCAGCACGACAGGTAATCAGCCCCAGCATTTT
d_gene: TRBD1; v_gene: TRBV7-9; j_gene: TRBJ2-3; abundance: .; CDR3aa: CASSLGGTGSTDTQYF; CDR3nt: TGTGCCAGCAGCTTAGGGGGGACAGGGAGCACAGATACGCAGTATTTT
d_gene: .; v_gene: TRBV2; j_gene: TRBJ2-7; abundance: .; CDR3aa: CASRTGEQYF; CDR3nt: TGTGCCAGCAGGACTGGCGAGCAGTACTTC
d_gene: .; v_gene: TRBV5-1; j_gene: TRBJ1-1; abundance: .; CDR3aa: CASSYRGPSHSPIEAFF; CDR3nt: TGCGCCAGCAGCTATAGGGGCCCAAGCCATTCTCCCATTGAAGCTTTCTTT
d_gene: .; v_gene: TRBV5-4; j_gene: TRBJ2-2; abundance: .; CDR3aa: CASSLSGGASGELFF; CDR3nt: TGTGCCAGCAGCTTGAGTGGGGGCGCCTCCGGGGAGCTGTTTTTT
d_gene: .; v_gene: TRBV29-1; j_gene: TRBJ1-1; abundance: .; CDR3aa: CSVDRGNTEAFF; CDR3nt: TGCAGCGTTGACAGGGGCAACACTGAAGCTTTCTTT
d_gene: TRBD2; v_gene: TRBV7-8; j_gene: TRBJ2-5; abundance: .; CDR3aa: CASSLSGGGYQETQYF; CDR3nt: TGTGCCAGCAGCTTATCTGGCGGGGGGTACCAAGAGACCCAGTACTTC
d_gene: .; v_gene: TRBV30; j_gene: TRBJ1-2; abundance: .; CDR3aa: CAHSYRRDGYTF; CDR3nt: TGTGCTCACTCCTACAGGCGAGATGGCTACACCTTC
d_gene: .; v_gene: TRBV28; j_gene: TRBJ1-3; abundance: .; CDR3aa: CASRTQSGSGNTIYF; CDR3nt: TGTGCCAGCAGAACCCAGTCGGGCTCTGGAAACACCATATATTTT
d_gene: TRBD2; v_gene: TRBV6-5; j_gene: TRBJ2-7; abundance: .; CDR3aa: CASSILAGGDEQYF; CDR3nt: TGTGCCAGCAGCATACTAGCGGGAGGCGACGAGCAGTACTTC
d_gene: .; v_gene: TRBV19; j_gene: TRBJ1-3; abundance: .; CDR3aa: CASERDRSSGNTIYF; CDR3nt: TGTGCCAGTGAAAGAGACCGGAGCTCTGGAAACACCATATATTTT
d_gene: TRBD2; v_gene: TRBV19; j_gene: TRBJ2-5; abundance: .; CDR3aa: CASSMSRGGIATQYF; CDR3nt: TGTGCCAGTAGTATGAGTCGGGGGGGGATCGCGACCCAGTACTTC
d_gene: .; v_gene: TRBV5-1; j_gene: TRBJ2-1; abundance: .; CDR3aa: CASSLEGRSSYNEQFF; CDR3nt: TGCGCCAGCAGCTTGGAGGGGAGGAGCTCCTACAATGAGCAGTTCTTC
d_gene: TRBD1; v_gene: TRBV29-1; j_gene: TRBJ2-1; abundance: .; CDR3aa: CSGSGQGTRNEQFF; CDR3nt: TGCAGCGGATCCGGACAGGGTACTCGGAATGAGCAGTTCTTC
d_gene: TRBD1; v_gene: TRBV28; j_gene: TRBJ1-1; abundance: .; CDR3aa: CASSSPGQGLNTEAFF; CDR3nt: TGTGCCAGCAGTTCCCCAGGACAGGGCCTCAACACTGAAGCTTTCTTT